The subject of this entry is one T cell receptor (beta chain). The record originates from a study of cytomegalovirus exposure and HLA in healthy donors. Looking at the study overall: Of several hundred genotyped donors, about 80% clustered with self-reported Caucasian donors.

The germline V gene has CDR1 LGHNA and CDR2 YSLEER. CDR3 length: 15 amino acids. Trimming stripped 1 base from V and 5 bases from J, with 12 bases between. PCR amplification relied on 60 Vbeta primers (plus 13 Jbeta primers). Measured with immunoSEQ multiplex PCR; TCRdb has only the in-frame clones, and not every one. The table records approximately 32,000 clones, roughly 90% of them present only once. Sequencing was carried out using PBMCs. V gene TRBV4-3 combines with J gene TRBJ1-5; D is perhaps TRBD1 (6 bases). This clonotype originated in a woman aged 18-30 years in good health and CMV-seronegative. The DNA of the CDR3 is TGCGCCAGCAGCCAAGTCGCGGGGGCCTATCAGCCCCAGCATTTT. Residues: CASSQVAGAYQPQHF.